These 14 T cell receptor beta chains were sequenced from one sample in a study of T cell responses to AZD1222 COVID-19 vaccine. The method was immunoSEQ multiplex PCR; TCRdb's version includes in-frame clones alone and lacks a portion of them. The data show around 140,000 clones, 70% to 90% seen once. This sample comprised peripheral blood, obtained 28 days after the second AZD1222 dose. The receptors originated from an adult who received the AZD1222 COVID-19 vaccine.

This chain uses TRBV5-4 with TRBJ2-2, with 12 bases matching TRBD1. The ends lost 4 bases at V and 6 bases at J; junction bases unmatched: 4. The CDR3 covers 15 residues. Germline loops: CDR1 SGHNT, CDR2 YYREEE (reference sequence). The CDR3 here is CASSPRDRGPGELFF. The CDR3, as DNA: TGTGCCAGCAGCCCGAGGGACAGGGGGCCCGGGGAGCTGTTTTTT.

Regarding this clone: An end of the junction differs from the germline gene, which may be a read error. This chain links TRBV6-5 with TRBJ2-7, with 8 bases that match TRBD1. CDR1 is MNHEY and CDR2 is SVGAGI in the germline V gene. This CDR3 has 14 residues. CDR3 amino acids: CASRPRGPDYGQYF. The CDR3 nucleotides are TGTGCCAGCAGACCCAGGGGGCCTGACTACGGGCAGTACTTC.

The CDR3 coding sequence is TGTGCCAGCAGCTTCCGAGACTCCTTATACGAGCAGTACTTC. The encoded protein is CASSFRDSLYEQYF. V usage is TRBV28 and J usage is TRBJ2-7, with unresolved D. The CDR3 is made up of 14 amino acids. V was pared by 6 bases and J by 4 bases, with 16 bases between. CDR1 is MDHEN, CDR2 SYDVKM, per germline.

A single count supports this clone. The rearrangement joins TRBV18 to TRBJ2-1; D is ambiguous. V lost 2 bases and J 3 bases, leaving 8 bases between the germline ends. The CDR3 has 14 amino acids. From germline, CDR1 is KGHSH and CDR2 LQKENI. This CDR3 reads CASSPTRSYNEQFF. The CDR3 nucleotides read TGTGCCAGCTCACCAACACGTAGCTACAATGAGCAGTTCTTC.

The gene calls are TRBV3-1 (or the pseudogene TRBV3-2) and TRBJ1-2, with 8 bases identical to TRBD1. Germline V gene sequence: CDR1 LGHDT, CDR2 YNNKEL (reference sequence). J gave up 8 bases and V 0 bases, and 5 bases lay outside the gene matches. This CDR3 region has 14 residues. This chain's CDR3 is CASSQDQGAGGYTF. The DNA of the CDR3 is TGTGCCAGCAGCCAAGATCAGGGGGCGGGAGGCTACACCTTC.

The V gene is TRBV24-1, the J gene TRBJ2-1; TRBD2 is a possible D gene (6 bases). V shed 7 bases and J shed 8 bases, with 17 bases lying between them. Per the germline V gene, CDR1 is KGHDR and CDR2 is SFDVKD. The CDR3 sequence is 14 residues long. This CDR3 reads CATRTMRRGYEQFF. CDR3 nucleotide sequence: TGTGCCACCAGGACCATGAGGAGGGGTTATGAGCAGTTCTTC.

This clone was seen once. The rearrangement uses TRBV12-3 or TRBV12-4 and TRBJ2-5; the match to TRBD1 covers 7 bases. J lost 4 bases, V lost 5 bases, and 1 base had no gene match. The CDR3 has 12 residues. Written as DNA, the CDR3 is TGTGCCAGCAGTGGGGACAGAGAGACCCAGTACTTC. It specifies CASSGDRETQYF.

This chain connects TRBV21-1 to TRBJ1-1. TRBV21-1 is noted as a pseudogene. The CDR3 consists of 17 residues. CDR3 DNA: TGTGCCAGCAGCAAGCCTCGGGGGAGGCTGGGGAGCACTGAAGCTTTCTTT. Amino acids: CASSKPRGRLGSTEAFF.

CDR3: CASSYKGAAGNTIYF. For the CDR3, the DNA is TGTGCCAGCAGTTACAAAGGGGCCGCTGGAAACACCATATATTTT. The V and J genes are TRBV6-5 and TRBJ1-3, with D perhaps matching TRBD1 (5 bases). The CDR3 extends over 15 amino acids. The germline V gene has CDR1 MNHEY and CDR2 SVGAGI. The V end was cut by 2 bases, the J end by 2 bases, with 10 bases between.

The J gene is TRBJ2-2, the V gene TRBV11-2; D is possibly TRBD1 or TRBD2 (5 bases each). The V gene lost 1 base and the J gene lost 6 bases, with 15 bases spanning the gap. The CDR3 contains 16 residues. Germline V lookup: CDR1 SGHAT, CDR2 FQNNGV. The CDR3 DNA follows: TGTGCCAGCAGCTTAGCGGTCTCCAGGGAGCCCGGGGAGCTGTTTTTT. Its protein product is CASSLAVSREPGELFF.

The chain recombines TRBV24-1 with TRBJ2-1; D may be TRBD2 (6 bases). The ends were cut back, 2 bases at V and 5 bases at J, with 18 bases in the middle. This CDR3 contains 17 residues. Germline assignment: CDR1 KGHDR and CDR2 SFDVKD. The CDR3 region has the DNA TGTGCCACCAGTGATTCAAACGTAGCGGAATCCAACAATGAGCAGTTCTTC. As protein: CATSDSNVAESNNEQFF.

The J gene is TRBJ1-2, the V gene TRBV6-6; 8 nucleotides align to TRBD1. The germline gives CDR1 MNHNY, CDR2 SVGAGI (reference sequence). The CDR3 contains 15 residues. V lost 5 bases to trimming and J lost 8 bases; unmatched junction nucleotides: 13. CDR3 DNA sequence: TGTGCCAGCAGTGGAGGCTTCAGGGGGCAGGGAGGCTACACCTTC. Protein sequence: CASSGGFRGQGGYTF.

The chain is built from TRBV12-5 and TRBJ2-2; weak D call: TRBD2 (6 bases). Germline values: CDR1 LGHNT, CDR2 FRNRAP. The V gene lost 7 bases and the J gene lost 4 bases, with 19 bases spanning the gap. The CDR3 loop spans 16 amino acids. DNA of the CDR3: TGTGCTAGTGCCCCCCCCGCGGGGCGAATCACCGGGGAGCTGTTTTTT. The encoded protein is CASAPPAGRITGELFF.

The chain links TRBV3-1 (or the pseudogene TRBV3-2) to TRBJ2-3; possible D gene TRBD2, 5 bases. Trimming cost V 1 base and J 1 base, with 12 bases left between them. CDR1 is LGHDT and CDR2 is YNNKEL in the germline V gene (reference sequence). The CDR3 has 16 residues. CDR3 protein: CASSQGRIGGTDTQYF. The CDR3 DNA sequence: TGTGCCAGCAGCCAAGGACGCATCGGGGGCACAGATACGCAGTATTTT.